This T cell receptor (beta chain) was retrieved from a study of T cells in women clearing cervical HPV infection. V was pared by 4 bases and J by 0 bases, with 8 bases of the junction left unmatched. CDR1 and CDR2 (germline): KGHSH, LQKENI. CDR3 length equals 16 residues. Sequencing was performed with immunoSEQ multiplex PCR; in TCRdb, only in-frame clones are kept and a portion is missing. This table holds 25,000 to 35,000 clones. Turning to this clone: The CDR3 is cut off 3 residues early in the read; its end comes from the germline J gene.

The J gene is TRBJ1-1, the V gene TRBV18, with TRBD1 matching over 7 bases. Sequenced material: blood buffy coat. The TCR originated in a woman between 18 and 75 years old with a cervical HPV16 infection that either progressed to CIN3+ or cleared (not recorded which). The CDR3 bases that were read are TGTGCCAGCTCACTAAGGGACAGTACCTTGAACACTGAA. Residues: CASSLRDSTLNTE. The entire CDR3 sequence reads CASSLRDSTLNTEAFF. Together with reference TRBV18 and TRBJ1-1, the CDR3 gives the full variable domain: NAGVMQNPRHLVRRRGQEARLRCSPMKGHSHVYWYRQLPEEGLKFMVYLQKENIIDESGMPKERFSAEFPKEGPSILRIQQVVRGDSAAYFCASSLRDSTLNTEAFFGQGTRLTVV.